This TCR beta chain was captured by sequencing in a study of T cell changes during pregnancy in multiple sclerosis. TCRdb keeps only in-frame clones here, not all; method: immunoSEQ multiplex PCR. The sample lists about 73,000 clones; roughly 92% were seen once. Germline assignment: CDR1 GTSNPN and CDR2 SVGIG (reference sequence). V was cut by 5 bases and J by 4 bases, with 9 bases left in between. The CDR3 consists of 12 residues. The sample holds one count of this clone. The source of this sequence is a female donor in good health, enrolled as a control in a pregnancy study. This specimen consisted of peripheral blood, obtained in the third trimester of pregnancy. The rearrangement links TRBV30 to TRBJ1-3; D remains ambiguous. The CDR3: CAWGTQGNTIYF. As DNA, the CDR3 is TGTGCCTGGGGAACACAGGGAAACACCATATATTTT.